The TCR beta chain described here comes from a study of T cells in Graves' hyperthyroidism and ophthalmopathy (dated by TCRdb to the late 2010s). Regarding the study in general: Peripheral blood samples were taken at the time of initial diagnosis, prior to any treatment. TCR V-J signatures able to tell the groups apart were searched for in a discovery cohort of 90 to 100 patients, of whom about 40 had Graves' ophthalmopathy and about 60 had stable Graves' hyperthyroidism. An independent validation cohort of fewer than 20 hyperthyroidism patients and approximately 17 patients who later progressed to ophthalmopathy tested prospective prediction of ophthalmopathy. The roughly 91 discovery patients were randomly split 7:3 into training and test sets. The study also compared thyroid tissue and blood T-cell repertoires from roughly six Graves' hyperthyroidism patients. After sampling, hyperthyroidism patients received methimazole starting at 30 mg daily, and ophthalmopathy patients received high-dose intravenous methylprednisolone. According to the paper, TCR Vbeta CDR3 sequencing was carried out on about 140 peripheral blood samples, which came from approximately 41 ophthalmopathy, some 73 hyperthyroidism and approximately 17 progressor patients. Overall study outcomes, separate from this receptor: A model built on a 13 V-J signature distinguished ophthalmopathy from stable hyperthyroidism, reaching around 87% sensitivity and under 84% specificity in cross-validation and 80%/75% in testing. During validation, the model predicted progression to ophthalmopathy a median of roughly 7.1 months ahead of onset, with around 70% sensitivity and almost 75% specificity. Most expanded thyroid clonotypes (frequency above 0.001) were also detected in blood, a finding suggesting that blood repertoires may reflect thyroid immune responses. Sample size was not statistically predetermined, and blinding of investigators to group allocation was not performed.

Hyperthyroidism patients were newly diagnosed, with disease duration under 2 months, and aged 18 to 65 years. Patients with uncontrolled infections, other autoimmune diseases, pregnancy or lactation were excluded. Clinical symptoms, serum thyroxine and TRAb, thyroid ultrasound, and orbital computed tomography formed the basis for the diagnoses. Blood from progressor patients was drawn when they were first diagnosed with hyperthyroidism, before any ophthalmopathy symptoms appeared. Ficoll-Paque density gradient centrifugation was used to isolate PBMCs from approximately 10 ml of fresh peripheral blood. Progressor patients were initially diagnosed with Graves' hyperthyroidism and developed ophthalmopathy during follow-up. Total RNA was extracted with Trizol reagent, and quality was checked on an Agilent 2100 Bioanalyzer. The TCR beta CDR3 regions were amplified from the RNA transcripts. A first-round RT-PCR of the TCR CDR3 used the HTBI primer set with the Qiagen OneStep RT-PCR kit. Libraries were constructed in a second round of multiplex PCR, after which size selection and purification were performed. The libraries were sequenced on an Illumina HiSeq2000 using paired-end 100 bp reads. The published analysis was carried out like this. SOAPnuke was used to process the raw data, removing reads that contained adapters or uncalled bases, had a mean Phred below 15, or lacked an exact match to the constant primer or identifier. COPE v1.2.5 was used to merge the high-quality paired reads, and each unique nucleotide sequence was defined as a clonotype. MiTCR v1.1 was used to align the clonotypes against IMGT TRBV, TRBD and TRBJ reference segments. The analysis included only V-J combinations with a frequency above 0.0001, which together covered 99.2% of the repertoires. The TCS score was defined as F50 (clonal expansion) divided by E x V (chaos), with BLOSUM62-based TCRdist calculated between CDR3 peptides within each V-J. Welch's t-statistics and random forest reduced approximately 520 V-J features to 13, which were used in a naive Bayes classifier (R e1071). TCRdb cleaned the public reads at Q25 with fastp, built clones with MiXCR and kept in-frame beta chains. Rows are unified per CDR3 protein, each entry keeping the most common DNA and genes. The V and J calls shown here were made by TCRdb, not taken from the authors' results. This sample has under 450,000 distinct CDR3 sequences in its table, and roughly 14% of those were observed once. Less than 25% of the sample rests with the top ten.

A few counts support this clonotype. What antigen it recognizes has not been identified. Nothing much larger sits one base from this clone, and base qualities are not available. Trimming costs V 0 bases and J 3 bases, and their ends lie 11 bases apart. The germline V gene (reference sequence) sets CDR1 to LGHDT and CDR2 to YNNKEL. The CDR3 runs 16 residues from the cysteine to the phenylalanine. Of all the DNA, just the CDR3 is kept, 48 bases in frame from base 1. Sequencing was done on a sample of blood. This clonotype was obtained from a man aged 25-45 years with Graves' hyperthyroidism that later progressed to Graves' ophthalmopathy. This sequence uses TRBV3-1 and TRBJ2-2; 5 matching bases give a weak D call of TRBD1. The base sequence is TGTGCCAGCAGCCAAGACAGGGTCCAGGACACCGGGGAGCTGTTTTTT. This yields the protein CASSQDRVQDTGELFF.